This TCR beta chain comes out of a study of T cell changes during pregnancy in multiple sclerosis. This table comes from immunoSEQ multiplex PCR, and its TCRdb copy is limited to in-frame clones, with some not included. Of 26,000 or so clones in the sample, 89% were seen once. CDR1 and CDR2 from the germline V gene are LNHDA and SQIVND (reference sequence). The ends lost 2 bases at V and 2 bases at J; junction bases unmatched: 2. The CDR3 spans 14 residues. This clonotype was sampled from a female donor with multiple sclerosis, enrolled in a pregnancy study. Sequencing was performed on CD8+ T cells from peripheral blood mononuclear cells, taken in the second trimester of pregnancy. The rearrangement uses TRBV19 and TRBJ2-7; 8 nucleotides agree with TRBD1. The CDR3 coding sequence is TGTGCCAGTAGTATACAGGGGGCGGCCTACGAGCAGTACTTC. Protein: CASSIQGAAYEQYF.